This T cell receptor (beta chain) was sequenced during a study of blood T cells in healthy people across ages (dated by TCRdb to the mid-2010s). General notes on the study: In model experiments, template switching captured roughly one uniquely barcoded TCR beta cDNA molecule for every two T cells. The study measured age-related changes in TCR beta repertoire diversity using deep sequencing normalized with unique cDNA molecular identifiers. To avoid experimental bias, donors of different ages were spread randomly across the sequencing lanes. The donors were divided into four age groups: young (average around 16 years), middle-aged (around 41), aged (around 67) and long-lived (roughly 88). Two additional independent replicas of 1 million unique cDNA reads from the same blood draw were analyzed for two donors (one aged 18 to 30 and one aged 80 or older). Overall study results and their limits: The long-lived group showed more naive CD4+ T cells, fewer expanded clones and increased TCR diversity than the aged group, suggesting age selection. Because donor CMV infection status was unknown, age-related changes in expanded clonotypes were potentially confounded. Estimates of total diversity based on one million sequenced T cells were considered lower bounds and underestimates. Conclusive comparison of naive and antigen-experienced compartments was prevented by the profiling of bulk unsorted PBMCs. As age increased, observed TCR beta diversity per million T cells dropped in a roughly linear way, and a significant reduction was already evident by age roughly 36. Observed TCR beta diversity correlated strongly with the percentage of naive T cells measured by flow cytometry.

Donors were 39 systemically healthy Caucasian individuals from Russia aged roughly 6 to 90 years. Each donor gave ten milliliters of peripheral blood, drawn into EDTA-treated Vacutainer tubes. Ficoll-Paque density-gradient centrifugation was used to isolate PBMCs, with at least 7 million per sample. Trizol reagent was used to extract total RNA from the PBMCs, yielding at least 6 micrograms per sample. Naive CD45RAhigh/CD27high T cell percentages were measured by flow cytometry on a PBMC aliquot from every donor. Its CDR3 holds 13 amino acids, cysteine through phenylalanine. Solely the CDR3 DNA is kept, with 39 bases framed from the first base. Taken from the germline V gene (reference sequence), the CDR1 and CDR2 loops are LGHDT and YNNKEL. Libraries were prepared through 5' RACE. TCRdb names Illumina HiSeq 2500 as the instrument used. The second PCR ran for roughly 6 to 11 cycles and used a J-beta primer mix along with a sample-barcoded 5' primer. Each TCR beta cDNA molecule received a unique molecular identifier from a template-switch 5' adaptor carrying 12 random nucleotides. Each sample yielded at least 3 million CDR3-containing paired-end reads. First-strand cDNA was synthesized from all RNA with the Mint cDNA synthesis kit, primed by a TRBC-specific oligonucleotide. All cDNA was treated with uracil-DNA glycosylase and then went through a first 18-cycle PCR with the universal primers M1SS and BC2_uni_R. The authors processed their data as follows. Normalization of each sample was performed by random selection of 1 million high-quality reads, each carrying a distinct molecular identifier. Instead of being binned into consensus sequences, reads with shared molecular identifiers were discarded. CDR3 identification, clonotype clustering and error correction used MiTCR with a Q25 quality threshold and the strictest error-elimination algorithm. A nonparametric unseen species model using Euler transformation provided a lower-bound estimate of total TCR beta diversity. TCRdb cleaned the public reads at Q25 with fastp, built clones with MiXCR and kept in-frame beta chains. Every entry covers one CDR3 protein and lists the most common genes and DNA from its rows. None of the V and J calls come from the authors' own analysis; TCRdb made them. Here the sample has over a million distinct CDR3 sequences; roughly 45% occur a single time. Under 20% of the sample is in the top ten clones.

Turning to this clonotype: Its specific antigen is unknown. No base quality values were provided; no much bigger clone lies one nucleotide off.

The clonotype was recovered from a woman aged 60-75 years in good health. Sequenced material: blood. The sequence is built from TRBV3-1 and TRBJ2-5; the D gene is possibly TRBD1, with 6 bases matching. The DNA end favors TRBJ2-7, so the J call may be wrong. The DNA is as follows: TGTGCCAGCAGCGACCCGCAGGGGTTCGAGCAGTACTTC. It codes for CASSDPQGFEQYF.